The 3 T cell receptor beta chains below were found in one sample sequenced in a study of T cells after yellow fever vaccination. TCRdb re-called the 5' RACE reads through MiXCR, storing one row per CDR3 protein. The sample includes over 4,000 distinct CDR3 sequences, 3% to 4.5% of them seen just once. The sequencing here drew on PBMCs, either bulk or a sorted T-cell subset (CD4+, CD8+, memory, or dextramer-sorted; not recorded which), taken 15 days after the yellow fever booster vaccination. These TCRs come from a man younger than 45 who received the YFV17D yellow fever vaccine.

In this sample, this clonotype turned up many times. The CDR3 nucleotides read TGTGCCAGCACCCCGGGGGGGCGTGTGGGCGCTTTCTTT. This gives the protein CASTPGGRVGAFF. V and J are TRBV3-1 and TRBJ1-1; D possibly corresponds to TRBD1 (6 bases). V dropped 7 bases and J dropped 11 bases, with 20 bases sitting between them. The CDR3 loop spans 13 amino acids. Germline loops: CDR1 LGHDT, CDR2 YNNKEL (reference sequence).

By proportion, this clonotype is medium-sized (0.01 to 0.1%). The chain is built from TRBV5-1 and TRBJ2-3, with 7 bases aligning to TRBD1. Trimming at V came to 0 bases and at J to 6 bases, leaving 1 base not matched to a gene. Germline assignment: CDR1 SGHRS and CDR2 YFSETQ. The CDR3 is 13 residues long. The CDR3, as DNA: TGCGCCAGCAGCTTGGCCAGGGGGGATACGCAGTATTTT. It translates to CASSLARGDTQYF.

The V gene is TRBV28, the J gene TRBJ2-1; 10 positions agree with TRBD2. The CDR3 spans 14 residues. Per germline, CDR1 MDHEN and CDR2 SYDVKM. Trimming cost V 7 bases and J 9 bases; bases outside gene matches: 9. CDR3 coding DNA: TGTGCCAGCAATCGGGCTAGCGGGAGAGGTGAGCAGTTCTTC. Its translation is CASNRASGRGEQFF.